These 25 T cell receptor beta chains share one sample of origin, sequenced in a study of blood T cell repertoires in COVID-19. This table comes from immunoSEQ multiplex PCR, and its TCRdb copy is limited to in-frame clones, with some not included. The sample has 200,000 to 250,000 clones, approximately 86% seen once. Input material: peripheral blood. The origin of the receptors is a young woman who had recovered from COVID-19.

The CDR3 nucleotides read TGTGCCAGCAGCCCCGGACAGGGGGGCTATGGCTACACCTTC. This sequence encodes CASSPGQGGYGYTF. V gene TRBV7-2 combines with J gene TRBJ1-2; 10 bases align to TRBD1. V trimming: 5 bases; J trimming: 4 bases; junction bases outside the gene matches: 4. The CDR3 totals 14 residues. Germline V gene data show CDR1 as SGHTA and CDR2 as FQGNSA.

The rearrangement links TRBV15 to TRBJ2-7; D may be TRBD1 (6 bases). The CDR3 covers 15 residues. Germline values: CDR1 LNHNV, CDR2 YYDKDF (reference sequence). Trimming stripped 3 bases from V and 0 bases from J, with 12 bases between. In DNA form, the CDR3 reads TGTGCCACCAGCAGCCGCCGGACAGCCTCCTACGAGCAGTACTTC. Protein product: CATSSRRTASYEQYF. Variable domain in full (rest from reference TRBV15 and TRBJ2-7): DAMVIQNPRYQVTQFGKPVTLSCSQTLNHNVMYWYQQKSSQAPKLLFHYYDKDFNNEADTPDNFQSRRPNTSFCFLDIRSPGLGDTAMYLCATSSRRTASYEQYFGPGTRLTVT.

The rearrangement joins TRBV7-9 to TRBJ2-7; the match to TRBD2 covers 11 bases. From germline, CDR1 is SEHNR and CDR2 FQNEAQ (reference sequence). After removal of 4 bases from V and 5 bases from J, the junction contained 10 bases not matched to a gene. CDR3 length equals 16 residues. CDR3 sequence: CASSSTATSGGNEQYF. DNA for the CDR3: TGTGCCAGCAGCTCCACCGCTACTAGCGGGGGAAACGAGCAGTACTTC.

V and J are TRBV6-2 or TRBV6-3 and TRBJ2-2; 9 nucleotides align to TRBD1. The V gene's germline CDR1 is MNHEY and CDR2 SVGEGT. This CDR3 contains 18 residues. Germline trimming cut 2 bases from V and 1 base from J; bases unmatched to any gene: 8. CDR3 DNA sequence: TGTGCCAGCAGTTACAAGGGGACAGGGAGGGAGAACACCGGGGAGCTGTTTTTT. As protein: CASSYKGTGRENTGELFF.

The CDR3 here is CAWSGTYNQPQHF. CDR3 DNA sequence: TGTGCCTGGAGTGGAACCTACAATCAGCCCCAGCATTTT. The chain recombines TRBV30 with TRBJ1-5; D ambiguous. The CDR3 has 13 residues. V was trimmed by 1 base and J by 3 bases, leaving 7 bases between them. From germline, CDR1 is GTSNPN and CDR2 SVGIG (reference sequence).

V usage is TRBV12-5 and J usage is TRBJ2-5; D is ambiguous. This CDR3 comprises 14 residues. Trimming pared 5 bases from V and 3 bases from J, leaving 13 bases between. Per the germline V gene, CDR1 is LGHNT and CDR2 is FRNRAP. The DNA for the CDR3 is TGTGCTAGTGGTACCCGCGGTGCAAAAGAGACCCAGTACTTC. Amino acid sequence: CASGTRGAKETQYF.

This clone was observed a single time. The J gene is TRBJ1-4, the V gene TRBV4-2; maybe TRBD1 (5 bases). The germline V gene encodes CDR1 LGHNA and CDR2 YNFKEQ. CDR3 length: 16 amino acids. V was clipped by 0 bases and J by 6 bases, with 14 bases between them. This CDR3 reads CASSQEPGTGDEKLFF. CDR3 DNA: TGTGCCAGCAGCCAAGAGCCAGGGACGGGGGATGAAAAACTGTTTTTT.

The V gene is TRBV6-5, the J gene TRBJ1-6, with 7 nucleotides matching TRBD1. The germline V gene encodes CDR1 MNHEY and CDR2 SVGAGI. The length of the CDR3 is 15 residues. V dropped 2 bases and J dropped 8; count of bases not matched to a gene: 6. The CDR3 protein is CASSYAGTDDSPLHF. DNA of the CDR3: TGTGCCAGCAGTTACGCTGGGACAGACGATTCACCCCTCCACTTT.

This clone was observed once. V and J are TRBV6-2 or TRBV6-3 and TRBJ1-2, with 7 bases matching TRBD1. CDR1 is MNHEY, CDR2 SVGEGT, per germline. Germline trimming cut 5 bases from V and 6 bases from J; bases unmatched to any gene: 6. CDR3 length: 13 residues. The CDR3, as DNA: TGTGCCAGCAGTATCGACAGGGAGGATGGCTACACCTTC. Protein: CASSIDREDGYTF.

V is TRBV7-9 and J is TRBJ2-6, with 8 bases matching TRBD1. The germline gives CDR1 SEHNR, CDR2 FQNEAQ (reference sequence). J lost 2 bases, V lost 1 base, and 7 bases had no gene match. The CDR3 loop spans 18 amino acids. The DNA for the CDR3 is TGTGCCAGCAGCTTAGAGGGCAGGGGGCTTACTGGGGCCAACGTCCTGACTTTC. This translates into CASSLEGRGLTGANVLTF.

The CDR3 DNA reads as TGTGCCAGATTCCACCTAGGGGTTTGGTATGGCTACACCTTC. This translates into CARFHLGVWYGYTF. The rearrangement uses TRBV5-3 and TRBJ1-2, with TRBD1 as a possible D gene (5 bases). TRBV5-3 is labeled an ORF, and its function is uncertain. This CDR3 is 14 amino acids long. Deletions cut 7 bases from V and 5 bases from J, with 18 bases between.

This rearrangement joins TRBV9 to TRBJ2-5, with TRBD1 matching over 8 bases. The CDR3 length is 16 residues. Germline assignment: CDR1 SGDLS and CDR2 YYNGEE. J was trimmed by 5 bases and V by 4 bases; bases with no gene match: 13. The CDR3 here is CASSPRDRHARETQYF. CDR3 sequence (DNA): TGTGCCAGCAGCCCTCGGGACAGGCACGCCCGTGAGACCCAGTACTTC.

CDR3 DNA: TGTGCCAGCAGCTTGGACGGCGGGGGGCTCTACGAGCAGTACTTC. Its translation: CASSLDGGGLYEQYF. This chain uses TRBV5-4 with TRBJ2-7, with 8 bases lining up with TRBD2. The J segment lost 3 bases and the V segment lost 0 bases, leaving 5 bases of the junction unmatched. CDR1 and CDR2 (germline): SGHNT, YYREEE (reference sequence). The CDR3 contains 15 residues.

The CDR3 is CASSHRQAIYEQYF. The CDR3 DNA reads TGTGCCAGCAGTCATAGACAGGCCATCTACGAGCAGTACTTC. The V gene is TRBV2, the J gene TRBJ2-7; D might be TRBD1 (6 bases). The CDR3 runs 14 residues. Trimming removed 5 bases at V and 3 bases at J, with 14 bases between. Germline lookup yields CDR1 SNHLY and CDR2 FYNNEI.

CDR3 DNA sequence: TGTGCCAGCAGCAAGTCGGCAGGGAAAAATTCACCCCTCCACTTT. It translates to CASSKSAGKNSPLHF. The rearrangement uses TRBV21-1 and TRBJ1-6; TRBD1, as called in the table, went unchecked against the DNA. TRBV21-1 corresponds to a pseudogene. This CDR3 has 15 amino acids.

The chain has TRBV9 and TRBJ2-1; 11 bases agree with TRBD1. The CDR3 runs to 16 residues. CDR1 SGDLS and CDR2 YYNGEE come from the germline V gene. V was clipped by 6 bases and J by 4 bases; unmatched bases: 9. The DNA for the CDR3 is TGTGCCAGCAACGTTTTTGGGACAGGGGGTTACAATGAGCAGTTCTTC. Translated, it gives CASNVFGTGGYNEQFF.

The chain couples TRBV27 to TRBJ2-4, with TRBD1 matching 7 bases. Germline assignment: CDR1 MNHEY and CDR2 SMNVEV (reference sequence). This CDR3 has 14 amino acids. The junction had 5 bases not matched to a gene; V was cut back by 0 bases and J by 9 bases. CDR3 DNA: TGTGCCAGCAGTTTATCAGGGGGCGATTCCATTCAGTACTTC. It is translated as CASSLSGGDSIQYF.

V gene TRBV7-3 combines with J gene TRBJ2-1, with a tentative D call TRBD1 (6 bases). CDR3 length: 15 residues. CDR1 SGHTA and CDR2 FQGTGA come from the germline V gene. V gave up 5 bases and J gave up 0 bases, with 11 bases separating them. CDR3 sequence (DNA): TGTGCCAGCAGCCTACAGGGATCCTCCTACAATGAGCAGTTCTTC. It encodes CASSLQGSSYNEQFF. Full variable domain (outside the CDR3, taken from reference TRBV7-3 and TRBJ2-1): GAGVSQTPSNKVTEKGKYVELRCDPISGHTALYWYRQSLGQGPEFLIYFQGTGAADDSGLPNDRFFAVRPEGSVSTLKIQRTERGDSAVYLCASSLQGSSYNEQFFGPGTRLTVL.

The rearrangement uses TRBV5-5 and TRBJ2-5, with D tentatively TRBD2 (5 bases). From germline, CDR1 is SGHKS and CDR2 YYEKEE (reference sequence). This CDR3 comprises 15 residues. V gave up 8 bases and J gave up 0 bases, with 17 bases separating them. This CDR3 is CASGRGHGYQETQYF. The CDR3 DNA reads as TGTGCCAGTGGGAGAGGGCACGGGTACCAAGAGACCCAGTACTTC.

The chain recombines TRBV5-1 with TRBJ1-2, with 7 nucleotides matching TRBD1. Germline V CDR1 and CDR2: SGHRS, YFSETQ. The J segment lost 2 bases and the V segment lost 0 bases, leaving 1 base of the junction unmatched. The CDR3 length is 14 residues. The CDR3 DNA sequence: TGCGCCAGCAGCTTGGCCAGGGGGAACTATGGCTACACCTTC. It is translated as CASSLARGNYGYTF.

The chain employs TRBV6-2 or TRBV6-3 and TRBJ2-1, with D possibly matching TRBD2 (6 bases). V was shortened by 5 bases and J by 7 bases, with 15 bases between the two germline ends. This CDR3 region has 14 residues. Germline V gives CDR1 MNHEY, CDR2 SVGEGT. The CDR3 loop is CASSVPYLANEQFF. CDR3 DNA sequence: TGTGCCAGCAGTGTCCCATATCTAGCGAATGAGCAGTTCTTC.

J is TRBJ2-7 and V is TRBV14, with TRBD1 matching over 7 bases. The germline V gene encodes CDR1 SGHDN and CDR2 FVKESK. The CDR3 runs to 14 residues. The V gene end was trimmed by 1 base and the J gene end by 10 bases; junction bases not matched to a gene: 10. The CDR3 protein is CASSQARGQDVQYF. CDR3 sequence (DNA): TGTGCCAGCAGCCAAGCGCGTGGACAGGATGTACAGTACTTC.

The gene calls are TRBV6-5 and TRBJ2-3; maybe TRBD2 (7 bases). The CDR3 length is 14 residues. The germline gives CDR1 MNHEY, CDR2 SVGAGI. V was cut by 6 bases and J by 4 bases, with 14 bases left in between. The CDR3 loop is CASRAPGGPDTQYF. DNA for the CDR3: TGTGCCAGCAGGGCCCCGGGGGGCCCAGATACGCAGTATTTT.

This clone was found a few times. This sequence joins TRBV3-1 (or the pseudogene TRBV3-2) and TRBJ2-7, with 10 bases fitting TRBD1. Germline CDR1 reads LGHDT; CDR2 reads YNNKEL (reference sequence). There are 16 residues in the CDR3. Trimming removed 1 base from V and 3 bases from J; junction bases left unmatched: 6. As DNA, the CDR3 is TGTGCCAGCAGCCAAGTCCGGACAGGGGGATTCTACGAGCAGTACTTC. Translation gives CASSQVRTGGFYEQYF.

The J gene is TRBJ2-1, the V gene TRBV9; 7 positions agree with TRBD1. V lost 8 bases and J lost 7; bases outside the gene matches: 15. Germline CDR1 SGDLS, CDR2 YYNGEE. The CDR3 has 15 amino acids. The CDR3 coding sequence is TGTGCCAGTACTACAGCCGGGACAGTTTGGAATGAGCAGTTCTTC. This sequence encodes CASTTAGTVWNEQFF.